This T cell receptor beta chain originates from a study of regulatory T cells in long-lasting Graves disease. Study results and limitations: Segments TRBV28, TRBJ1-2 and TRBJ2-5 showed preferential usage in persistent disease.

This clonotype was seen at least ten times. Its target is not known. The junction shows a germline mismatch at one end, possibly a read error. Investigators prepared the TCR beta libraries by applying iRepertoire HTBI primers and Arm-PCR of CDR3 regions. MiXCR, run by TCRdb on the multiplex PCR reads, gives a single entry per CDR3 protein. This sample has hundreds of thousands of distinct CDR3 sequences, with 20% found just once. Described time point: persistent/refractory GD, antithyroid drugs over 5 years with positive TRAb. With RNA extracted from PBMCs as input, the TCR library was made. The authors drew patients from an endocrinology department in Xi'an, China. CDR3 length: 12 residues. CDR1 is MDHEN, CDR2 SYDVKM, per germline.

Source: peripheral blood mononuclear cells (PBMCs), taken when the disease was refractory, from a patient treated with antithyroid drugs. The sequence was obtained from a female donor with Graves disease. This chain joins TRBV28 and TRBJ2-2; D uncertain. For the CDR3, the DNA is TGTGCCAGCATTTCGACGACCGAGGAGCTGTTTTTT. Translating it yields CASISTTEELFF.